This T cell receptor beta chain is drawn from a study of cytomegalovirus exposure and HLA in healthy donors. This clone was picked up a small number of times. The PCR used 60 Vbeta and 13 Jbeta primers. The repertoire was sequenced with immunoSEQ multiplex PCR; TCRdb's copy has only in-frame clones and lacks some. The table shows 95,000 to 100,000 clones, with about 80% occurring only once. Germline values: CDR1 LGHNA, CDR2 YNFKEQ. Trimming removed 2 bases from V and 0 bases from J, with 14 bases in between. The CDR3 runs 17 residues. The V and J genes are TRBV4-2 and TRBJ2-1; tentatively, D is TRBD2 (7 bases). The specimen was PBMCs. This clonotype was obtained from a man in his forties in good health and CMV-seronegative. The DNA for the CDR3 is TGTGCCAGCAGCCAACAGGGAGGGGGGCACTCCTACAATGAGCAGTTCTTC. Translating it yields CASSQQGGGHSYNEQFF.